The 18 T cell receptor beta chains given below trace back to one sample, sequenced in a study of blood T cell repertoires in COVID-19. The assay was immunoSEQ multiplex PCR, and TCRdb's table has in-frame clones only and misses some. Among about 75,000 clones listed, more than 75% were seen once. Sequenced: peripheral blood. These receptors all come from a human donor in a cohort sampled during active COVID-19.

The chain couples TRBV11-3 to TRBJ2-7; D possibly corresponds to TRBD2 (5 bases). This CDR3 is built from 14 residues. V lost 3 bases to trimming and J lost 0 bases, with 9 bases between them. Germline V gene data show CDR1 as SGHNT and CDR2 as YENEEA. Here the CDR3 reads CASSFSGSSYEQYF. The CDR3 region has the DNA TGTGCCAGCAGCTTTTCGGGAAGCTCCTACGAGCAGTACTTC.

V is TRBV6-5 and J is TRBJ2-3; TRBD2 agrees at 14 bases. Germline V gene data show CDR1 as MNHEY and CDR2 as SVGAGI. CDR3 length: 14 amino acids. V was clipped by 6 bases and J by 4 bases; unmatched bases: 0. CDR3 DNA: TGTGCCAGCAGGACTAGCGGGGGGGCAGATACGCAGTATTTT. Protein: CASRTSGGADTQYF.

The rearrangement uses TRBV5-4 and TRBJ1-1; D might be TRBD1 (5 bases). The CDR3 has 18 amino acids. Germline lookup yields CDR1 SGHNT and CDR2 YYREEE (reference sequence). The germline V and J ends were trimmed by 4 bases and 2 bases, with 24 bases remaining between them. CDR3 bases: TGTGCCAGCAGCGCACCAGCCATCAGACAGATACTTAACACTGAAGCTTTCTTT. Residues: CASSAPAIRQILNTEAFF. Complete variable domain (other parts from reference TRBV5-4 and TRBJ1-1): ETGVTQSPTHLIKTRGQQVTLRCSSQSGHNTVSWYQQALGQGPQFIFQYYREEENGRGNFPPRFSGLQFPNYSSELNVNALELDDSALYLCASSAPAIRQILNTEAFFGQGTRLTVV.

The V call is TRBV28, the J call TRBJ2-2; D may be TRBD2 (5 bases). V was shortened by 6 bases and J by 5 bases, with 16 bases between the two germline ends. From germline, CDR1 is MDHEN and CDR2 SYDVKM. The CDR3 loop spans 15 amino acids. The CDR3 region has the DNA TGTGCCAGCAGCACCCGGGGTGGGTGGACCGGGGAGCTGTTTTTT. The encoded protein is CASSTRGGWTGELFF. The variable domain in full, completed from reference TRBV28 and TRBJ2-2, reads DVKVTQSSRYLVKRTGEKVFLECVQDMDHENMFWYRQDPGLGLRLIYFSYDVKMKEKGDIPEGYSVSREKKERFSLILESASTNQTSMYLCASSTRGGWTGELFFGEGSRLTVL.

The chain has TRBV19 and TRBJ2-2; a possible D gene is TRBD1 (6 bases). Trimming took 7 bases from V and 1 from J, leaving 10 bases between them. The germline V gene encodes CDR1 LNHDA and CDR2 SQIVND (reference sequence). CDR3 size: 14 residues. As DNA, the CDR3 is TGTGCCAGTACCAGGACAGAGAACACCGGGGAGCTGTTTTTT. It yields the protein CASTRTENTGELFF.

The gene calls are TRBV6-1 and TRBJ2-7; 8 bases line up with TRBD2. The CDR3 is 15 residues long. Trimming removed 3 bases from V and 4 bases from J; junction bases left unmatched: 8. The germline gives CDR1 MNHNS, CDR2 SASEGT. CDR3: CASSDSGGPWYEQYF. The DNA of the CDR3 is TGTGCCAGCAGTGATTCGGGAGGGCCATGGTACGAGCAGTACTTC.

V and J are TRBV11-2 and TRBJ2-1; 11 bases fit TRBD2. The CDR3 is 19 amino acids. V shed 2 bases and J 4 bases; nucleotides not matched to a gene: 13. Germline CDR1 and CDR2: SGHAT and FQNNGV. CDR3 residues: CASSLRGTASGRRYNEQFF. The CDR3 DNA sequence: TGTGCCAGCAGCTTAAGGGGGACGGCTAGCGGGAGGAGATACAATGAGCAGTTCTTC.

The chain combines TRBV19 with TRBJ2-4, with 11 bases matching TRBD2. V gave up 1 base and J gave up 2 bases; unmatched junction bases: 4. This CDR3 has 17 amino acids. In germline, CDR1 is LNHDA, CDR2 SQIVND (reference sequence). The CDR3 DNA sequence: TGTGCCAGTAGTATAGGTAGCGGGAGGGAAACCAAAAACATTCAGTACTTC. It codes for CASSIGSGRETKNIQYF.

The chain combines TRBV7-8 with TRBJ1-5; 10 bases are a match to TRBD1. V gave up 5 bases and J gave up 6 bases; unmatched junction bases: 7. The CDR3 is 15 amino acids. Germline lookup yields CDR1 SGHVS and CDR2 FQNEAQ. This chain's CDR3 is CASSRTGGTFQPQHF. The CDR3 region has the DNA TGTGCCAGCAGCCGGACAGGGGGAACGTTTCAGCCCCAGCATTTT.

V and J are TRBV5-1 and TRBJ1-1; D gene ambiguous. Germline V gene sequence: CDR1 SGHRS, CDR2 YFSETQ. Trimming stripped 1 base from V and 0 bases from J, with 4 bases between. This CDR3 comprises 13 residues. The CDR3 loop is CASSLRVNTEAFF. The CDR3 DNA reads as TGCGCCAGCAGCTTGCGGGTGAACACTGAAGCTTTCTTT.

This clone was seen a handful of times. The gene calls are TRBV19 and TRBJ1-5, with TRBD1 matching over 7 bases. Germline V lookup: CDR1 LNHDA, CDR2 SQIVND (reference sequence). Unmatched junction bases numbered 5, after V lost 3 bases and J lost 0 bases. The CDR3 length is 16 residues. CDR3 sequence reads: CASSMRQGYSNQPQHF. CDR3 sequence (DNA): TGTGCCAGTAGTATGAGACAGGGCTATAGCAATCAGCCCCAGCATTTT.

This clone was seen a few times. V and J are TRBV10-2 and TRBJ1-1; TRBD1 is a possible D gene (6 bases). Trimming took 9 bases from V and 6 from J, leaving 14 bases between them. This CDR3 spans 12 amino acids. Germline V gives CDR1 WSHSY, CDR2 SAAADI. DNA for the CDR3: TGCGCCAGTAGGGGGAGAGGGGCTGAAGCTTTCTTT. It encodes CASRGRGAEAFF.

This clone showed up just once. The CDR3 protein is CSVAGTGKIVDGYTF. The CDR3 DNA reads TGCAGCGTCGCCGGGACAGGGAAGATAGTGGATGGCTACACCTTC. This rearrangement joins TRBV29-1 to TRBJ1-2; 9 bases line up with TRBD1. The germline gives CDR1 SQVTM, CDR2 ANQGSEA. V was pared by 6 bases and J by 6 bases, with 14 bases of the junction left unmatched. The CDR3 has 15 residues. Supplemented by reference TRBV29-1 and TRBJ1-2, the full variable domain reads SAVISQKPSRDICQRGTSLTIQCQVDSQVTMMFWYRQQPGQSLTLIATANQGSEATYESGFVIDKFPISRPNLTFSTLTVSNMSPEDSSIYLCSVAGTGKIVDGYTFGSGTRLTVV.

The CDR3 DNA reads as TGTGCCAGCAGTTTGGCTAGCGGTAACACAGATACGCAGTATTTT. This codes for CASSLASGNTDTQYF. This rearrangement joins TRBV28 to TRBJ2-3; 7 nucleotides align to TRBD2. V shed 3 bases and J 2 bases; nucleotides not matched to a gene: 5. The germline CDR1 and CDR2 sequences are MDHEN and SYDVKM. The length of the CDR3 is 15 residues.

The chain links TRBV19 to TRBJ2-2; D is possibly TRBD2 (6 bases). Trimming removed 4 bases from V and 1 base from J, with 10 bases in between. Germline values: CDR1 LNHDA, CDR2 SQIVND (reference sequence). The CDR3 sequence is 15 residues long. The CDR3 loop is CASSKPGRNTGELFF. CDR3 nucleotides: TGTGCCAGTAGTAAACCCGGGAGGAACACCGGGGAGCTGTTTTTT.

This chain joins TRBV6-4 and TRBJ2-7; 7 nucleotides align to TRBD2. This CDR3 contains 13 residues. Unmatched junction bases numbered 5, after V lost 7 bases and J lost 2 bases. Germline V gives CDR1 MRHNA, CDR2 SNTAGT. CDR3 DNA: TGTGCCAGCACCCTAGCGGACCCCTACGAGCAGTACTTC. This encodes CASTLADPYEQYF.

This clone was found once. V gene TRBV29-1 combines with J gene TRBJ2-5; D is possibly TRBD2 (8 bases). The CDR3 covers 14 residues. Germline values: CDR1 SQVTM, CDR2 ANQGSEA. Between the trimmed V and J ends, which lost 6 bases and 1 base, there was a span of 15 bases. The CDR3 coding sequence is TGCAGCGTGGGACAGAGCGGGGGCCAAGAGACCCAGTACTTC. Its protein is CSVGQSGGQETQYF. Full variable domain (remainder filled in from reference TRBV29-1 and TRBJ2-5): SAVISQKPSRDICQRGTSLTIQCQVDSQVTMMFWYRQQPGQSLTLIATANQGSEATYESGFVIDKFPISRPNLTFSTLTVSNMSPEDSSIYLCSVGQSGGQETQYFGPGTRLLVL.

This chain joins TRBV7-3 and TRBJ1-2, with TRBD1 identical over 8 bases. Germline V gene lookup returns CDR1 SGHTA and CDR2 FQGTGA. The CDR3 sequence is 15 residues long. V trimming: 2 bases; J trimming: 6 bases; junction bases outside the gene matches: 8. For the CDR3, the DNA is TGTGCCAGCAGCTTAGTCCGACAGGGGCGGAATGGCTACACCTTC. Its protein is CASSLVRQGRNGYTF.